This TCR beta chain was found in a study of T cells in Graves' hyperthyroidism and ophthalmopathy. The study, taken as a whole, reports: The authors' 13 V-J model separated ophthalmopathy from stable hyperthyroidism.

This CDR3 contains 13 residues. Germline V gene sequence: CDR1 SGHAT, CDR2 FQNNGV. This clonotype was observed a handful of times. Antigen unknown. Amplification of TCR beta CDR3 regions used RNA as the template. The HTBI primer set drove a first-round RT-PCR of the TCR CDR3. Using its own MiXCR run on the multiplex PCR reads, TCRdb lists one record per CDR3 protein. The sample consists of about 360,000 distinct CDR3 sequences, approximately 12% of them appearing once. Preceding any ophthalmopathy symptoms, the blood sample dates from first hyperthyroidism diagnosis. Sequencing was performed on blood. The chain is built from TRBV11-2 and TRBJ2-5; D gene ambiguous. The receptor comes from a man aged 25-40 years with Graves' hyperthyroidism that later progressed to Graves' ophthalmopathy. The CDR3 loop reads CATQGPYQETQYF. Written as DNA, the CDR3 is TGTGCTACCCAAGGGCCGTACCAAGAGACCCAGTACTTC.